The following is a T cell receptor beta chain sequence with its context. CDR3 size: 11 residues. V lost 3 bases to trimming and J lost 5 bases, with 7 bases between them. Germline V lookup: CDR1 DFQATT, CDR2 SNEGSKA (reference sequence). This record comes from a study of blood T cells in healthy people across ages. For the second PCR, which ran for 7 to 11 cycles, a sample-barcoded 5' primer and a J-beta primer mix were used. MiXCR, run by TCRdb on the 5' RACE reads, gives a single entry per CDR3 protein. The sample has over 600,000 distinct CDR3 sequences, about 21% seen once. This receptor was identified in a man aged 65 to 85 in good health. Sequencing was done on a sample of blood. The genes are TRBV20-1 and TRBJ1-2; no firm D call. This chain's CDR3 is CSASSVYGYTF. For the CDR3, the DNA is TGCAGTGCTAGTTCGGTATATGGCTACACCTTC.